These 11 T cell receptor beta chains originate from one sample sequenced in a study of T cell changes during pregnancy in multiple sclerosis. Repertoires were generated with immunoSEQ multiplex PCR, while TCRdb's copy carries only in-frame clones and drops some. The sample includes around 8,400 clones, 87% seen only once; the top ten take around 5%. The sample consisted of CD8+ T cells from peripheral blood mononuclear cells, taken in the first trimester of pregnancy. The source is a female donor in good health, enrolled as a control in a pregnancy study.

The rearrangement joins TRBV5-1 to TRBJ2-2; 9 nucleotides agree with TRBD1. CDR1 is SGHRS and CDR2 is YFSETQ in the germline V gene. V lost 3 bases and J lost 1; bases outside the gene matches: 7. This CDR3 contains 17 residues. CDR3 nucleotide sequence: TGCGCCAGCAGCTCGGAACAGGGGGCTATGAACACCGGGGAGCTGTTTTTT. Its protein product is CASSSEQGAMNTGELFF.

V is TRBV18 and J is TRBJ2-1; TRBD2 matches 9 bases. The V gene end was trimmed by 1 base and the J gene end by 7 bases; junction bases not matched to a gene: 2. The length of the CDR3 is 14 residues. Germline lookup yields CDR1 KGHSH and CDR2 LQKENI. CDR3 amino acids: CASSPLAGGNEQFF. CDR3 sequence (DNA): TGTGCCAGCTCACCACTGGCGGGAGGGAATGAGCAGTTCTTC.

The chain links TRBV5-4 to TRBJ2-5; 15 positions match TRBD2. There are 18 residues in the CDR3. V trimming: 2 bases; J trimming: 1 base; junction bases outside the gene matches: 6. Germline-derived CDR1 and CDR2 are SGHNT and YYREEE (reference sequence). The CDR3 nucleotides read TGTGCCAGCAGCTTCCCGGGACTAGCGGGGGGAGCCCAAGAGACCCAGTACTTC. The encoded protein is CASSFPGLAGGAQETQYF. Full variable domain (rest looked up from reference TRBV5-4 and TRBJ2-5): ETGVTQSPTHLIKTRGQQVTLRCSSQSGHNTVSWYQQALGQGPQFIFQYYREEENGRGNFPPRFSGLQFPNYSSELNVNALELDDSALYLCASSFPGLAGGAQETQYFGPGTRLLVL.

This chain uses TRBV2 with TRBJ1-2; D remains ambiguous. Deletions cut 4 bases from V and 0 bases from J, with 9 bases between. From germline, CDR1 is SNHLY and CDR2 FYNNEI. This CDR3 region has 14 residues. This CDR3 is CASSGWQTNYGYTF. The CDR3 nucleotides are TGTGCCAGCAGTGGTTGGCAGACTAACTATGGCTACACCTTC.

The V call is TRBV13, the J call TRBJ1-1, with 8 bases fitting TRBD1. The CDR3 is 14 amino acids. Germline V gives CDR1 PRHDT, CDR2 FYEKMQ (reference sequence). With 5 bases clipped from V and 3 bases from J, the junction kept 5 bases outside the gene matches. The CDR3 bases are TGTGCCAGCAGCCTCAGGACAGGGCACACTGAAGCTTTCTTT. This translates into CASSLRTGHTEAFF. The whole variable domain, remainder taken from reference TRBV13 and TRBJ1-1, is AAGVIQSPRHLIKEKRETATLKCYPIPRHDTVYWYQQGPGQDPQFLISFYEKMQSDKGSIPDRFSAQQFSDYHSELNMSSLELGDSALYFCASSLRTGHTEAFFGQGTRLTVV.

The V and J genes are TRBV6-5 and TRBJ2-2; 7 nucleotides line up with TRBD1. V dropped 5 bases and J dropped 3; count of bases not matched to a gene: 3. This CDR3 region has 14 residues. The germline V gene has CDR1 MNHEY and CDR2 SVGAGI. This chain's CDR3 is CASSQGTDTGELFF. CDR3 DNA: TGTGCCAGCAGTCAAGGGACAGACACCGGGGAGCTGTTTTTT.

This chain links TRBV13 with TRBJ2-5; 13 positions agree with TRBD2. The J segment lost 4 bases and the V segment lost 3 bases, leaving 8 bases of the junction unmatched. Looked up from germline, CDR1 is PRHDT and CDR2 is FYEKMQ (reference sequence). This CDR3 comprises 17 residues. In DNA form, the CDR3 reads TGTGCCAGCAGCTTTCGACTAGCGGGGGGCAGGGGAGAGACCCAGTACTTC. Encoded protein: CASSFRLAGGRGETQYF.

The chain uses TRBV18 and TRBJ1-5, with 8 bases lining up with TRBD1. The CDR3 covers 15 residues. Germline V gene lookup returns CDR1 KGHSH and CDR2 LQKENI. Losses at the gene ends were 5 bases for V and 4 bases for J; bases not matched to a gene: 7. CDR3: CASSKAGGDNQPQHF. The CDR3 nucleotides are TGTGCCAGCTCAAAAGCAGGGGGCGATAATCAGCCCCAGCATTTT.

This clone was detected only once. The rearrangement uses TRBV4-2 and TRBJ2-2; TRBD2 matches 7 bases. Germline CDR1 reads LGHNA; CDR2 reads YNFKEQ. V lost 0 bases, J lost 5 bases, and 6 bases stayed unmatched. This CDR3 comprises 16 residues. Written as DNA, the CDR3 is TGTGCCAGCAGCCAAGACCATGAGCGGGATACCGGGGAGCTGTTTTTT. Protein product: CASSQDHERDTGELFF.

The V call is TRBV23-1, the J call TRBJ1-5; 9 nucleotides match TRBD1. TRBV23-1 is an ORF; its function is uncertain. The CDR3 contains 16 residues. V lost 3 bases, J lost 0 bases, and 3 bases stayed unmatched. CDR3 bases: TGCGCCAGCAGTCACTGGGACAGGGTTAGCAATCAGCCCCAGCATTTT. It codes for CASSHWDRVSNQPQHF.

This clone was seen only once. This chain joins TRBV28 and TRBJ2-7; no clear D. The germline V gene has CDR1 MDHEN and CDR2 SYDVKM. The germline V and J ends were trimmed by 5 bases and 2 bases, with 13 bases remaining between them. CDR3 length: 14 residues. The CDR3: CASSAGSTTYEQYF. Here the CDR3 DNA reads TGTGCCAGCAGTGCCGGAAGTACTACCTACGAGCAGTACTTC.